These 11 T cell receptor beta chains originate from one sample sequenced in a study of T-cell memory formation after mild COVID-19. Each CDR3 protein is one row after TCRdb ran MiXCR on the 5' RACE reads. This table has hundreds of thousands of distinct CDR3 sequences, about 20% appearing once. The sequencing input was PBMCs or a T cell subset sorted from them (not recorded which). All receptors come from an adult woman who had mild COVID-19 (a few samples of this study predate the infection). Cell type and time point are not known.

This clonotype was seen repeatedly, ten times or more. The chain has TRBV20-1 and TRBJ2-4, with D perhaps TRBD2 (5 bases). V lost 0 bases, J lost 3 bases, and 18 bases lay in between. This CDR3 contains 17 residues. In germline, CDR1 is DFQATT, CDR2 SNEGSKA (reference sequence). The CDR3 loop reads CSARDLGIGEIKNIQYF. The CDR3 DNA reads TGCAGTGCTAGAGATCTGGGCATTGGGGAGATCAAAAACATTCAGTACTTC.

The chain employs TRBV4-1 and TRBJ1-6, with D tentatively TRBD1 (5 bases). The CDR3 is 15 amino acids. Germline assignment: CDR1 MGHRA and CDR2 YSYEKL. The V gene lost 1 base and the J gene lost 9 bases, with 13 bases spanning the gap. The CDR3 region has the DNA TGCGCCAGCAGCCAAGGACCAGGGTCTGCTTCACCCCTCCACTTT. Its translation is CASSQGPGSASPLHF.

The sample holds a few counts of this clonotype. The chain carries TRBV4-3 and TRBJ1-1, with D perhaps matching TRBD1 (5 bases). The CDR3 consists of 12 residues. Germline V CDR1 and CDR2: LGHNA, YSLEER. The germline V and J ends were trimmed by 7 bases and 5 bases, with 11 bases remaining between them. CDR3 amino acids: CASTGGGTEAFF. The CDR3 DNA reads TGCGCCAGCACCGGTGGGGGTACTGAAGCTTTCTTT.

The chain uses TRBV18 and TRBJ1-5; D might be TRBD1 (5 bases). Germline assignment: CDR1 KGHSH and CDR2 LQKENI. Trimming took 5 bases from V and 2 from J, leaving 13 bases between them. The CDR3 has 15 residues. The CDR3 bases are TGTGCCAGCTCAGCCCCCGGGACGGGCAATCAGCCCCAGCATTTT. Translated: CASSAPGTGNQPQHF.

The CDR3 nucleotides are TGTGCCAGCAGGATATGGGGACAGGCAGGCGATGAGCAGTTCTTC. Translation gives CASRIWGQAGDEQFF. The V gene is TRBV2, the J gene TRBJ2-1, with 8 bases matching TRBD1. Germline V gene lookup returns CDR1 SNHLY and CDR2 FYNNEI. Losses at the gene ends were 6 bases for V and 8 bases for J; bases not matched to a gene: 12. The CDR3 is 15 amino acids.

CDR3 in amino acids: CASSHQGFGNTIYF. The CDR3 nucleotides read TGTGCCAGCAGCCATCAAGGTTTTGGAAACACCATATATTTT. The J gene is TRBJ1-3, the V gene TRBV14; D is uncertain. The CDR3 spans 14 residues. The V end lost 3 bases, the J end lost 3 bases, and 9 bases lay between the germline ends. Germline V gene lookup returns CDR1 SGHDN and CDR2 FVKESK.

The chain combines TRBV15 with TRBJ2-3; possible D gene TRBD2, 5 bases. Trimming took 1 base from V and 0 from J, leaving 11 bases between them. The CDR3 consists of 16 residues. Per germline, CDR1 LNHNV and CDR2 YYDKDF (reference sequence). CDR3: CATSRGSLASTDTQYF. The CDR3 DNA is TGTGCCACCAGCAGAGGAAGCCTAGCTAGCACAGATACGCAGTATTTT.

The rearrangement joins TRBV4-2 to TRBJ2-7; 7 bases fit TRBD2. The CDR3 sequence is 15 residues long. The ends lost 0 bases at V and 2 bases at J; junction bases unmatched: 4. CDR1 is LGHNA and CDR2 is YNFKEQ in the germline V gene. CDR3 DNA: TGTGCCAGCAGCCAAGACTCGCGGGGGACCTACGAGCAGTACTTC. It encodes CASSQDSRGTYEQYF.

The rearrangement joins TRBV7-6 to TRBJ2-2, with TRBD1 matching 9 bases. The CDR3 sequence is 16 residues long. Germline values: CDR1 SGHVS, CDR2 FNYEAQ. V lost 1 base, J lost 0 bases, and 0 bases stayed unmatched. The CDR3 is CASSLGDRANTGELFF. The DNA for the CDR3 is TGTGCCAGCAGCTTAGGGGACAGGGCGAACACCGGGGAGCTGTTTTTT.

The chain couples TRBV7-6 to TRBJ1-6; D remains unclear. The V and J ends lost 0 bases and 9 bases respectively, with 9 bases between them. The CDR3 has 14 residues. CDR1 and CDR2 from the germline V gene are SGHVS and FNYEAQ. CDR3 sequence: CASSLAERASPLHF. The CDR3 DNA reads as TGTGCCAGCAGCTTAGCCGAGAGGGCTTCACCCCTCCACTTT.

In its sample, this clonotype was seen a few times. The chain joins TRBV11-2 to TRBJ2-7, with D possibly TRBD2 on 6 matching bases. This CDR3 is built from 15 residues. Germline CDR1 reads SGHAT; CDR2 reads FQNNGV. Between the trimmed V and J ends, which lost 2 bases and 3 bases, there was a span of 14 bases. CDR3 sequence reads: CASSLWGLPGYEQYF. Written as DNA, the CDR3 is TGTGCCAGCAGCTTATGGGGACTGCCCGGCTACGAGCAGTACTTC.